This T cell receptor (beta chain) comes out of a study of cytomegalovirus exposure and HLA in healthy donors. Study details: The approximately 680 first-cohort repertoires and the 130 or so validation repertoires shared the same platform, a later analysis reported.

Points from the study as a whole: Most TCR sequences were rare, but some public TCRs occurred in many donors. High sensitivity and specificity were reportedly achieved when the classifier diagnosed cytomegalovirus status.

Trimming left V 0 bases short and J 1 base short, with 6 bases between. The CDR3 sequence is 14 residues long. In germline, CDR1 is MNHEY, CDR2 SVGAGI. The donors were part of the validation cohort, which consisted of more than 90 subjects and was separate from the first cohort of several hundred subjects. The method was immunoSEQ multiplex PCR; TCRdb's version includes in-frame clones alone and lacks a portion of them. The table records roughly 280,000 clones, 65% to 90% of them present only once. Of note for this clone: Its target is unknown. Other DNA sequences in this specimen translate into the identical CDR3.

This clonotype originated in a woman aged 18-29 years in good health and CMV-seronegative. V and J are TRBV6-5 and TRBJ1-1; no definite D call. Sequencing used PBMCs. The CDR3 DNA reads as TGTGCCAGCAGTTACTCCCGGGGGAACACTGAAGCTTTCTTT. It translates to CASSYSRGNTEAFF.